This is a list of T cell receptor beta chains from one sample in a study of T cells after posttransplantation cyclophosphamide. Clones were sequenced by immunoSEQ multiplex PCR, and TCRdb holds only the in-frame ones, with some missing. The table has 12,000 or so clones, approximately 78% seen once; the top ten hold about 4.9%. Sequenced here: PBMCs, sampled after allogeneic stem cell transplant with posttransplant cyclophosphamide. The receptor set was obtained from a female patient aged 45-65 years who received an allogeneic stem cell transplant from a related donor, was CMV-positive, and had no GVHD. Some T cells may trace back to the graft donor. Each CDR3 is given with its conserved first and last residue.

v_gene | CDR3aa
TRBV5-1 | CASSQGQGGDEQYF
TRBV5-1 | CASSFQGAGEKLFF
TRBV29-1 | CSVMQGGTGELFF
TRBV19 | CASSFSTTGYEQYF
TRBV6-6 | CASSPDRSYEQYF
TRBV6-5 | CASSSVGTQNTEAFF
TRBV30 | CAWGTGEFSTDTQYF
TRBV5-1 | CASSSLTGGSNTIYF
TRBV27 | CASSLQGENTEAFF
TRBV11-1 | CASSADRENTEAFF
TRBV5-4 | CASSRGADTQYF
TRBV7-6 | CASSSHGGARATYEQYF
TRBV4-3 | CASSQVYWTPPYEQYF
TRBV13 | CASSLAIAGVISGANVLTF